This T cell receptor beta chain appears in the sequencing data of a study of shared clonotypes between healthy human individuals. This CDR3 has 18 residues. The germline gives CDR1 SGHNT, CDR2 YYREEE (reference sequence). With 4 bases clipped from V and 0 bases from J, the junction kept 13 bases outside the gene matches. Some clones are missing from TCRdb's copy, which holds only in-frame ones; the method was immunoSEQ multiplex PCR. This sample has 2 million or so clones; over 85% occur once, and the top ten carry roughly 0.13%. Comment on this clone: Its cognate antigen is unknown.

CD4+ cells were split into CD45RA+ naive and CD45RA-negative memory subsets. Study conclusions and caveats: Sampling covered nothing but blood. Tissue TCR repertoires likely differ from those found in blood.

The receptor's source is a man aged 18 to 29 in good health. V gene TRBV5-4 combines with J gene TRBJ2-7; 10 nucleotides align to TRBD1. The sequenced sample consisted of naive CD4+ T cells sorted from blood. Regarding subset: CD45RA+ positively selected. The CDR3 region is CASSRGASGTGVSYEQYF. In DNA form, the CDR3 reads TGTGCCAGCAGCCGGGGGGCTTCCGGGACAGGGGTCTCCTACGAGCAGTACTTC.